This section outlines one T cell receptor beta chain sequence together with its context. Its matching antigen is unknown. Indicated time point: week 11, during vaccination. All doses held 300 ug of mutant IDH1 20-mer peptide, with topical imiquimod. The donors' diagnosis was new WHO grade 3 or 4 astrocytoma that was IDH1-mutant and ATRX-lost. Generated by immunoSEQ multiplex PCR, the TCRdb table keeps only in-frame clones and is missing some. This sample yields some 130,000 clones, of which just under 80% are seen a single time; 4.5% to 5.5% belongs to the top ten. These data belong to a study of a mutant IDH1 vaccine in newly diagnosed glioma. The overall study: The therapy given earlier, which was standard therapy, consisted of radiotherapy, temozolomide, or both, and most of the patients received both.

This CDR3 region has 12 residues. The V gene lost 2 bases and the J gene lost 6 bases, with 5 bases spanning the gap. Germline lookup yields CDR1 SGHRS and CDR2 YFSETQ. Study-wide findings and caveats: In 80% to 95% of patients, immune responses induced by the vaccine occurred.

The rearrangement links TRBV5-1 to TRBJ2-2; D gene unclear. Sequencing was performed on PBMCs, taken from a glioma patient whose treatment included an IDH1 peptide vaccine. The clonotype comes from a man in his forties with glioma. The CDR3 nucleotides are TGCGCCAGCAGCTTAGGGCCCGGGGAGCTGTTTTTT. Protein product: CASSLGPGELFF.